This is a list of T cell receptor beta chains from one sample in a study of T-cell memory formation after mild COVID-19. Each CDR3 protein gets one entry after TCRdb re-called the 5' RACE reads with MiXCR. The repertoire holds about 560,000 distinct CDR3 sequences, with 20% to 25% as singletons. Sequenced: PBMCs or a T cell subset sorted from them (not recorded which). The receptors originated from an adult woman who had mild COVID-19 (a few samples of this study predate the infection). Cell type and time point are not known. Each CDR3 is given with its conserved first and last residue. The D gene is left open where the match is weak. Clone size is stated in some rows and not others, as once, few, many or a class when expanded.

v_gene,abundance,len,j_gene,d_gene,CDR3nt,CDR3aa
TRBV5-1,once,17,TRBJ1-2,-,TGCGCCAGCAGCTTGGCATCTCACGTCGGGGAAGGAAATGGCTACACCTTC,CASSLASHVGEGNGYTF
TRBV7-9,-,15,TRBJ1-5,-,TGTGCCAGCAGCTCGGCCGGGACGGGCAATCAGCCCCAGCATTTT,CASSSAGTGNQPQHF
TRBV6-1,-,14,TRBJ1-1,TRBD1,TGTGCCAGCAGCCCAAGCCGGACAGGGAGGATCGCTTTCTTT,CASSPSRTGRIAFF
TRBV6-5,-,16,TRBJ2-4,-,TGTGCCAGCAGTAGATCGGACTTCGACCGGAGGAACATTCAGTACTTC,CASSRSDFDRRNIQYF
TRBV6-1,few,14,TRBJ2-3,-,TGTGCCAGCAGTGAAGGGGCGGTCCGGGATACGCAGTATTTT,CASSEGAVRDTQYF
TRBV20-1,-,18,TRBJ2-1,TRBD2,TGCAGTGCTATCTCCGGACTAGCGGGGGACCTCTCCTACAATGAGCAGTTCTTC,CSAISGLAGDLSYNEQFF
TRBV3-1,-,14,TRBJ1-1,-,TGTGCCAGCAGCCAATTAGACAGCAACACTGAAGCTTTCTTT,CASSQLDSNTEAFF
TRBV20-1,few,15,TRBJ1-2,TRBD1,TGCAGTGCTAGAGACGAGGAGGGGGCATACGGTGGCTACACCTTC,CSARDEEGAYGGYTF
TRBV24-1,-,15,TRBJ2-2,TRBD2,TGTGCCACCAGGGAGACTAGCCGCGGAACCGGGGAGCTGTTTTTT,CATRETSRGTGELFF
TRBV12-3/TRBV12-4,-,15,TRBJ2-3,TRBD1,TGTGCCAGCATCCTCAGGGGACAGACCACAGATACGCAGTATTTT,CASILRGQTTDTQYF
TRBV5-1,many,15,TRBJ2-3,-,TGCGCCAGCAGCTTGGAACGGGACGGCACAGATACGCAGTATTTT,CASSLERDGTDTQYF
TRBV6-6,few,17,TRBJ2-7,TRBD2,TGTGCCAGCAGTTACACTAGCGGGAGGCAGAGCTCCTACGAGCAGTACTTC,CASSYTSGRQSSYEQYF
TRBV29-1,-,14,TRBJ2-5,TRBD2,TGCAGCGTTGAGCTAGCGGGGGAGCAAGAGACCCAGTACTTC,CSVELAGEQETQYF
TRBV30,few,12,TRBJ1-1,-,TGTGCCCGAACGCTCCAGGGCACTGAAGCTTTCTTT,CARTLQGTEAFF
TRBV12-3/TRBV12-4,few,13,TRBJ2-1,-,TGTGCCAGCAGTGGACTCTCCGGGGGTGAGCAGTTCTTC,CASSGLSGGEQFF
TRBV7-9,few,16,TRBJ2-5,-,TGTGCCAGCAGCCCCAGGGGGGACTTCTCACAAGAGACCCAGTACTTC,CASSPRGDFSQETQYF
TRBV12-3/TRBV12-4,-,14,TRBJ2-7,TRBD1,TGTGCCACCTCCCCCCTCGGGACAGGGGACGAGCAGTACTTC,CATSPLGTGDEQYF
TRBV7-6,few,14,TRBJ1-3,-,TGTGCCAGCAGCTCACGGATGGCTGGAAACACCATATATTTT,CASSSRMAGNTIYF
TRBV6-2/TRBV6-3,few,15,TRBJ2-5,-,TGTGCCAGCAGTTCCTCGGGGGTCGCGCGCGAGACCCAGTACTTC,CASSSSGVARETQYF
TRBV18,-,14,TRBJ1-2,-,TGTGCCAGCTCACCTGACAGTGTCCACTATGGCTACACCTTC,CASSPDSVHYGYTF
TRBV19,-,13,TRBJ2-3,TRBD1,TGTGCCAGTACTCCGGACAGGGGGGATACGCAGTATTTT,CASTPDRGDTQYF
TRBV11-3,-,13,TRBJ2-3,-,TGTGCCAGCAGCTTAGTGGCTAGCGCTTCGCAGTATTTT,CASSLVASASQYF
TRBV6-1,few,13,TRBJ2-7,-,TGTGCCAGCAGTGAGGGAGGTTGGCGTGAGCAGTACTTC,CASSEGGWREQYF
TRBV27,-,16,TRBJ2-7,TRBD2,TGTGCCAGCAGCCGCTCTCTAGCGGACATCTCCTACGAGCAGTACTTC,CASSRSLADISYEQYF
TRBV7-9,-,12,TRBJ2-1,-,TGTGCCAGCAGCTTAGGACCCGTGGGGCAGTTCTTC,CASSLGPVGQFF
TRBV11-2,few,13,TRBJ1-1,-,TGTGCCAGCAGCTTCGATGGGGGGACTGAAGCTTTCTTT,CASSFDGGTEAFF
TRBV6-5,-,15,TRBJ2-7,TRBD1,TGTGCCAGCAGACGCACGGGACAGGGGTCCTACGAGCAGTACTTC,CASRRTGQGSYEQYF
TRBV3-1,few,18,TRBJ2-7,TRBD2,TGTGCCAGCAGCCAAGATAATAGCGGGGGGAAGCCCCACTACGAGCAGTACTTC,CASSQDNSGGKPHYEQYF
TRBV6-1,few,13,TRBJ1-1,-,TGTGCCAGCAGTACCACCAGGAACACTGAAGCTTTCTTT,CASSTTRNTEAFF
TRBV5-4,few,13,TRBJ2-1,-,TGTGCCAGCAGCCACGTTACCTACAATGAGCAGTTCTTC,CASSHVTYNEQFF
TRBV3-1,-,15,TRBJ2-3,-,TGTGCCAGCAGCCAAGAGAACTACCCTGGGGATACGCAGTATTTT,CASSQENYPGDTQYF
TRBV5-1,-,15,TRBJ2-7,TRBD1,TGCGCCAGCAGCCGGACCGGACAGGGTAGCTACGAGCAGTACTTC,CASSRTGQGSYEQYF
TRBV4-3,many,15,TRBJ2-3,TRBD2,TGCGCCAGCAGAGGACTAGCGGGAGATTCGGGTACGCAGTATTTT,CASRGLAGDSGTQYF
TRBV5-6,few,16,TRBJ2-6,-,TGTGCCAGCAGCTTAGAACTGTTCTCTGGGGCCAACGTCCTGACTTTC,CASSLELFSGANVLTF
TRBV28,-,16,TRBJ2-6,TRBD1,TGTGCCAGCAGTTGGGACAGGGGCTCTGGGGCCAACGTCCTGACTTTC,CASSWDRGSGANVLTF
TRBV5-1,many,13,TRBJ2-2,-,TGCGCCAGCAGCTTGAGCGGAACCGGGGAGCTGTTTTTT,CASSLSGTGELFF
TRBV5-1,-,16,TRBJ2-1,TRBD2,TGCGCCAGCAGCTCTGACGGGACTAGCGGCTACAATGAGCAGTTCTTC,CASSSDGTSGYNEQFF
TRBV15,-,15,TRBJ1-1,-,TGTGCCACCAGCAGAGATGTGGTCAGCACTACTGAAGCTTTCTTT,CATSRDVVSTTEAFF
TRBV11-2,few,15,TRBJ2-3,TRBD2,TGTGCCAGCAGCTTGAGGGGACTAGCGGCAGATACGCAGTATTTT,CASSLRGLAADTQYF
TRBV29-1,-,13,TRBJ2-7,TRBD1,TGCAGCGTTGACAGGGGGCGAGGGTACGAGCAGTACTTC,CSVDRGRGYEQYF
TRBV24-1,few,16,TRBJ2-3,TRBD2,TGTGCCACCAGTGATCTCGGCGGGGGAAGCACAGATACGCAGTATTTT,CATSDLGGGSTDTQYF
TRBV29-1,-,13,TRBJ2-3,-,TGCAGCGTTGAACCCGGGACTGTGGAAACGCAGTATTTT,CSVEPGTVETQYF
TRBV6-4,-,16,TRBJ2-1,-,TGTGCCAGCAGTGACTCAACAGACGCAGTCGGCAATGAGCAGTTCTTC,CASSDSTDAVGNEQFF
TRBV9,-,20,TRBJ2-7,-,TGTGCCAGCAGCGGGGAGGTGGCCCGGGGTTCCTCACCCAGCTCCTACGAGCAGTACTTC,CASSGEVARGSSPSSYEQYF
TRBV29-1,-,14,TRBJ1-2,TRBD1,TGCAGCGTCGAGGGACAGGGGACTAACTATGGCTACACCTTC,CSVEGQGTNYGYTF
TRBV2,-,13,TRBJ2-1,-,TGTGCCAGCAGTAGCATCCAGGGGAATGAGCAGTTCTTC,CASSSIQGNEQFF
TRBV18,few,15,TRBJ2-2,-,TGTGCCAGCTCACCGATCGGGTCCGCATCCCGGGAGCTGTTTTTT,CASSPIGSASRELFF
TRBV4-2,-,16,TRBJ2-7,TRBD2,TGTGCCAGCAGCCAAGAAGGCACTAGCGGTAGTTACGAGCAGTACTTC,CASSQEGTSGSYEQYF
TRBV7-2,-,17,TRBJ2-1,TRBD2,TGTGCCAGCAGCTTAGGGGTGCGCGGGGGAGGTTGGAATGAGCAGTTCTTC,CASSLGVRGGGWNEQFF
TRBV4-1,few,15,TRBJ1-4,-,TGCGCCAGCAGCCCAGAGGGGACGGCTAATGAAAAACTGTTTTTT,CASSPEGTANEKLFF
TRBV20-1,-,12,TRBJ1-2,TRBD1,TGCAGTGTTCGGCAGGGGGGCGATGGCTACACCTTC,CSVRQGGDGYTF
TRBV20-1,-,12,TRBJ1-2,TRBD1,TGCAGTGCTAGACTGACAGGGGATGGCTACACCTTC,CSARLTGDGYTF
TRBV9,few,14,TRBJ2-7,TRBD2,TGTGCCAGCAGCGTGACTAGCGATTACTACGAGCAGTACTTC,CASSVTSDYYEQYF